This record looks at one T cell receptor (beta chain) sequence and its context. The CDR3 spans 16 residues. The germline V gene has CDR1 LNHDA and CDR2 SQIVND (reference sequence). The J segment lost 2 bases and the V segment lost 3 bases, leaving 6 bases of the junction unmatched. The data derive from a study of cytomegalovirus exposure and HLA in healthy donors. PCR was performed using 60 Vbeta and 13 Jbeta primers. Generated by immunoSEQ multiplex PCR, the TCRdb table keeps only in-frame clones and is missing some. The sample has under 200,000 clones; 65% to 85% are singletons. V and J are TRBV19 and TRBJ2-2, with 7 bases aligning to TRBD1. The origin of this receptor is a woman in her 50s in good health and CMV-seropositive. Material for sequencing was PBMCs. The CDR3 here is CASSILGQPNTGELFF. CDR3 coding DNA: TGTGCCAGTAGTATCCTGGGACAGCCTAACACCGGGGAGCTGTTTTTT.